The TCR beta chain described here comes from a study of blood T cell repertoires in COVID-19. Study background: The samples span acute and convalescent COVID-19 from the United States, Italy and Spain.

Participant-reported clinical history was the basis for cohort assignment. TCRdb's table, derived via immunoSEQ multiplex PCR, lists solely in-frame clones and lacks some. The sample records roughly 320,000 clones, 90% being singletons. Germline V gene sequence: CDR1 MNHEY, CDR2 SMNVEV (reference sequence). Trimming shortened V by 3 bases and J by 3 bases, and 11 bases separated the two germline ends. The CDR3 contains 14 residues. Sequenced material: PBMCs or T cells enriched from blood (not recorded which). The TCR was taken from a woman aged 25 to 39 who had been exposed to COVID-19. The chain carries TRBV27 and TRBJ1-1; D is ambiguous. The CDR3 sequence: CASSFLGSDTEAFF. The DNA for the CDR3 is TGTGCCAGCAGTTTTTTAGGGAGCGACACTGAAGCTTTCTTT.